This T cell receptor (beta chain) was recorded in a study of human T cells and chemical hapten exposure. Looking at the study overall: Sensitization was performed using 2% DPC on a 2 cm by 2 cm upper inner arm skin site.

Ten or more counts support this clonotype. Its antigen remains unknown. The CDR3 consists of 15 residues. V lost 4 bases and J lost 2; bases outside the gene matches: 6. Germline V gene lookup returns CDR1 SNHLY and CDR2 FYNNEI. The time point was: patch test 1, 2 weeks after DPC sensitization. The treatment: therapeutic diphenylcyclopropenone sensitization with weekly scalp DPC. General study results and limits: No alteration of TCRs above 1 in 1000 frequency was seen with DPC sensitization. As patch test score rose, PT1 expanded TCR counts tended to rise as well.

Each CDR3 protein is one row after TCRdb ran MiXCR on the RACE reads. The data hold approximately 49,000 distinct CDR3 sequences, with approximately 9.1% observed a single time. V usage is TRBV2 and J usage is TRBJ2-3; 7 nucleotides align to TRBD2. The material was whole blood, obtained in connection with sensitization to the hapten diphenylcyclopropenone (DPC). This TCR derives from a woman between 45 and 65 years old with alopecia areata. Some clones in this sample may be carry-over from other donors' samples. CDR3: CASSGPLASTDTQYF. CDR3 DNA sequence: TGTGCCAGCAGTGGACCACTAGCGTCCACAGATACGCAGTATTTT.